What follows are 7 T cell receptor beta chains derived from one specimen sequenced in a study of blood T cells in healthy people across ages. Combining a sample-barcoded 5' primer with a J-beta primer mix, a second PCR ran for roughly 6 to 12 cycles. TCRdb recomputed calls from the 5' RACE reads with MiXCR, one row per CDR3 protein. The sample includes some 550,000 distinct CDR3 sequences, around 48% of them seen just once. The sample comprised blood. Every receptor here comes from a man of 80 years or more in good health.

V is TRBV4-3 and J is TRBJ2-2; TRBD1 matches 11 bases. Germline-derived CDR1 and CDR2 are LGHNA and YSLEER. With V trimmed by 4 bases and J by 4 bases, 5 bases remained unmatched. This CDR3 has 16 amino acids. CDR3 in DNA: TGCGCCAGCAGCCGACAGGACAGGGGGCTCACCGGGGAGCTGTTTTTT. The encoded protein is CASSRQDRGLTGELFF.

This clonotype was observed a handful of times. The chain employs TRBV6-5 and TRBJ2-3; no definite D call. The length of the CDR3 is 14 residues. Germline assignment: CDR1 MNHEY and CDR2 SVGAGI. The germline V and J ends were trimmed by 8 bases and 6 bases, with 18 bases remaining between them. The CDR3 DNA is TGTGCCAGCCCGGCAGGTCCCCTGCGCGATACGCAGTATTTT. Translated, it gives CASPAGPLRDTQYF.

About this clonotype: A much bigger clone sits one base away, suggesting this may be a read error. The chain uses TRBV6-5 and TRBJ1-1, with TRBD1 as a possible D gene (5 bases). This CDR3 has 14 amino acids. Looked up from germline, CDR1 is MNHEY and CDR2 is SVGAGI. The CDR3 DNA is TGTACCAGCAGACCCGACAGACTGAACACTGAAGCTTTCTTT. Its translation is CTSRPDRLNTEAFF.

This clonotype was counted a few times. CDR3 amino acids: CASSQGLGNYGYTF. As DNA, the CDR3 is TGTGCCAGCAGCCAGGGGTTGGGGAACTATGGCTACACCTTC. This chain links TRBV12-3 or TRBV12-4 with TRBJ1-2, with D possibly matching TRBD1 (6 bases). The V end was cut by 6 bases, the J end by 2 bases, with 13 bases between. This CDR3 has 14 residues.

The V call is TRBV6-6, the J call TRBJ2-5; TRBD1 might be the D (5 bases). The CDR3 contains 13 residues. Trimming left V 7 bases short and J 5 bases short, with 14 bases between. Germline values: CDR1 MNHNY, CDR2 SVGAGI (reference sequence). The chain's CDR3 is CASNKGNLETQYF. The DNA for the CDR3 is TGTGCCAGCAACAAGGGGAACCTGGAGACCCAGTACTTC.

A few counts support this clonotype. The rearrangement uses TRBV7-6 and TRBJ2-1; the D is unclear. V gave up 4 bases and J gave up 2 bases, with 15 bases separating them. Germline-derived CDR1 and CDR2 are SGHVS and FNYEAQ. The CDR3 has 16 residues. As DNA, the CDR3 is TGTGCCAGCAGCTCTGGATCAGGCGCGGCCTACAATGAGCAGTTCTTC. Translation gives CASSSGSGAAYNEQFF.

This clonotype was counted a few times. V is TRBV9 and J is TRBJ2-7; 10 bases are a match to TRBD1. The ends lost 7 bases at V and 2 bases at J; junction bases unmatched: 9. Germline V gives CDR1 SGDLS, CDR2 YYNGEE. CDR3 size: 15 residues. CDR3 loop: CASAPGTGDPYEQYF. In DNA form, the CDR3 reads TGTGCCAGCGCTCCCGGGACAGGGGACCCCTACGAGCAGTACTTC.